This T cell receptor beta chain was recovered during a study of vaccination and CD4 T cells after COVID-19. This CDR3 contains 13 residues. Trimming shortened V by 4 bases and J by 4 bases, and 11 bases separated the two germline ends. Germline CDR1 reads DFQATT; CDR2 reads SNEGSKA (reference sequence). The study sequenced cultured CD4+ T cell DNA using the Oncomine TCR Beta short-read assay. In TCRdb, the PCR reads were re-called with MiXCR into one record per CDR3 protein. This sample carries about 20,000 distinct CDR3 sequences, roughly 29% of them seen once, and the ten largest clones take approximately 15%. The treatment here: roughly 11-day PBMC culture with coronavirus spike peptide pools or control peptides (ViraFEST assay). As for this clonotype: Antigen unknown.

This TCR was sampled from a human donor with COVID-19. The chain couples TRBV20-1 to TRBJ1-5; unclear D gene. Sequencing was done on a sample of cultured CD4+ T cells from blood. The CDR3 sequence is CSAISSQNQPQHF. The CDR3 DNA reads as TGCAGTGCTATCTCGAGCCAAAATCAGCCCCAGCATTTT.